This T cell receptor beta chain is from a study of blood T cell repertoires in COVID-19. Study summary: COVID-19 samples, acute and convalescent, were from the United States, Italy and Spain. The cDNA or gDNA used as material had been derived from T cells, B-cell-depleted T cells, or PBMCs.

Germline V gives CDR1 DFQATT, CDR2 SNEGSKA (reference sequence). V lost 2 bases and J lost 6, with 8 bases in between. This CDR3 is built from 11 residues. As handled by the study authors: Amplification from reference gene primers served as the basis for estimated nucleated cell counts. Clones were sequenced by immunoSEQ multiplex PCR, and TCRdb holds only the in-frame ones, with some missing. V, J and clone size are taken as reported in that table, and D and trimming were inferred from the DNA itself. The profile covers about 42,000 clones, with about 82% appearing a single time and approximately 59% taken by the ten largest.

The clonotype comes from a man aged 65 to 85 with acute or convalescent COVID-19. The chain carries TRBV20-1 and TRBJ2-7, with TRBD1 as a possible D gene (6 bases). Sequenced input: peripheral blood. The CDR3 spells CSARQGSEQYF. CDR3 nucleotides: TGCAGTGCTAGACAGGGGAGCGAGCAGTACTTC.